The next 29 T cell receptor beta chains were all read from a single sample in a study of control samples from healthy donors and cancer patients. The repertoire was sequenced with immunoSEQ multiplex PCR; TCRdb's copy has only in-frame clones and lacks some. The sample lists approximately 90,000 clones, roughly 86% occurring once. Sequences were obtained from blood. Source of these receptors: a man aged 25-45 years in good health.

The CDR3 reads CASSARGPNYGYTF. The CDR3 DNA is TGTGCCAGCAGTGCCAGGGGGCCGAACTATGGCTACACCTTC. The V and J genes are TRBV27 and TRBJ1-2; 8 bases match TRBD1. Per germline, CDR1 MNHEY and CDR2 SMNVEV (reference sequence). V lost 5 bases to trimming and J lost 2 bases; unmatched junction nucleotides: 4. This CDR3 spans 14 amino acids.

The CDR3 loop reads CASSLGPWGGGHTDTQYF. The CDR3 region has the DNA TGTGCCAGCAGCTTAGGGCCCTGGGGTGGGGGGCACACAGATACGCAGTATTTT. The V and J genes are TRBV7-2 and TRBJ2-3; TRBD1 or TRBD2 may be the D gene (6 bases each). Trimming took off 1 base at V and 2 bases at J, with 19 bases between the two ends. CDR1 is SGHTA and CDR2 is FQGNSA in the germline V gene. The CDR3 loop spans 18 amino acids.

The chain joins TRBV28 to TRBJ1-4; tentative D call: TRBD1 (6 bases). V lost 3 bases to trimming and J lost 10 bases, with 15 bases between them. The CDR3 is made up of 14 amino acids. From germline, CDR1 is MDHEN and CDR2 SYDVKM. Here the CDR3 DNA reads TGTGCCAGCAGTTTGGCAGGGGTAGAAGGAAAACTGTTTTTT. Its protein is CASSLAGVEGKLFF.

The V gene is TRBV12-5, the J gene TRBJ1-1; no clear D. Germline-derived CDR1 and CDR2 are LGHNT and FRNRAP. Trimming cost V 1 base and J 1 base, with 4 bases left between them. This CDR3 region has 13 residues. The CDR3 DNA is TGTGCTAGTGGTTTGGATTCGAACACTGAAGCTTTCTTT. It is translated as CASGLDSNTEAFF.

The CDR3 sequence is CASLSTGGYEQYF. The CDR3 DNA reads as TGTGCCAGCCTATCGACAGGGGGTTACGAGCAGTACTTC. V gene TRBV7-9 combines with J gene TRBJ2-7, with 9 bases identical to TRBD1. V shed 8 bases and J 4 bases; nucleotides not matched to a gene: 6. This CDR3 has 13 amino acids. Germline V gene lookup returns CDR1 SEHNR and CDR2 FQNEAQ (reference sequence).

V gene TRBV28 combines with J gene TRBJ1-2, with 8 bases identical to TRBD1. Germline CDR1 MDHEN, CDR2 SYDVKM. J gave up 2 bases and V 5 bases, and 4 bases lay outside the gene matches. The CDR3 runs to 14 residues. This CDR3 reads CASSPRDRNYGYTF. As DNA, the CDR3 is TGTGCCAGCAGTCCGAGGGACAGGAACTATGGCTACACCTTC.

The CDR3 sequence is CASSLGGNGYTF. The CDR3 DNA is TGTGCCAGCAGCTTAGGTGGGAATGGCTACACCTTC. The V call is TRBV7-9, the J call TRBJ1-2; unclear D gene. Trimming pared 1 base from V and 6 bases from J, leaving 6 bases between. The CDR3 contains 12 residues. Per the germline V gene, CDR1 is SEHNR and CDR2 is FQNEAQ (reference sequence).

The genes are TRBV27 and TRBJ1-6; weak D call: TRBD1 (5 bases). Trimming removed 2 bases at V and 10 bases at J, with 12 bases between. CDR3 length equals 14 residues. Per the germline V gene, CDR1 is MNHEY and CDR2 is SMNVEV (reference sequence). CDR3 residues: CASSLRAGLSPLHF. CDR3 nucleotide sequence: TGTGCCAGCAGTTTACGGGCAGGGCTCTCACCCCTCCACTTT.

This rearrangement joins TRBV6-4 to TRBJ2-7; 8 nucleotides agree with TRBD2. The CDR3 length is 13 residues. Germline CDR1 reads MRHNA; CDR2 reads SNTAGT. Germline trimming cut 7 bases from V and 6 bases from J; bases unmatched to any gene: 8. CDR3 loop: CASTQAGVPEQYV. CDR3 bases: TGTGCCAGCACCCAAGCGGGGGTTCCCGAGCAGTACGTC.

The V gene is TRBV7-8, the J gene TRBJ2-1, with TRBD1 matching over 7 bases. J lost 3 bases, V lost 0 bases, and 8 bases had no gene match. This CDR3 contains 17 residues. Germline V gene lookup returns CDR1 SGHVS and CDR2 FQNEAQ. Here the CDR3 DNA reads TGTGCCAGCAGCTTAGCGTTTATGACAGGGAACTACAATGAGCAGTTCTTC. It translates to CASSLAFMTGNYNEQFF. Full variable domain (rest looked up from reference TRBV7-8 and TRBJ2-1): GAGVSQSPRYKVAKRGQDVALRCDPISGHVSLFWYQQALGQGPEFLTYFQNEAQLDKSGLPSDRFFAERPEGSVSTLKIQRTQQEDSAVYLCASSLAFMTGNYNEQFFGPGTRLTVL.

The chain joins TRBV11-2 to TRBJ1-2, with D uncertain. The CDR3 contains 13 residues. Germline V gene lookup returns CDR1 SGHAT and CDR2 FQNNGV. Trimming pared 1 base from V and 3 bases from J, leaving 6 bases between. Written as DNA, the CDR3 is TGTGCCAGCAGCTTAGGAGTCGACTATGGCTACACCTTC. Amino acids: CASSLGVDYGYTF.

This rearrangement joins TRBV29-1 to TRBJ1-1; D gene ambiguous. V shed 5 bases and J shed 4 bases, with 14 bases lying between them. This CDR3 has 13 amino acids. Germline CDR1 is SQVTM and CDR2 is ANQGSEA. CDR3: CSVRYGRLTEAFF. The CDR3 DNA reads as TGCAGCGTTAGATACGGACGGCTCACTGAAGCTTTCTTT. The full variable domain, with the rest looked up from reference TRBV29-1 and TRBJ1-1, is SAVISQKPSRDICQRGTSLTIQCQVDSQVTMMFWYRQQPGQSLTLIATANQGSEATYESGFVIDKFPISRPNLTFSTLTVSNMSPEDSSIYLCSVRYGRLTEAFFGQGTRLTVV.

The rearrangement links TRBV6-2 or TRBV6-3 to TRBJ2-5; 7 nucleotides agree with TRBD1. CDR3 size: 17 residues. Germline V gene sequence: CDR1 MNHEY, CDR2 SVGEGT. The V gene end was trimmed by 2 bases and the J gene end by 0 bases; junction bases not matched to a gene: 9. CDR3 in DNA: TGTGCCAGCAGTTACCACATCTCGAGGGGGCACCAAGAGACCCAGTACTTC. It yields the protein CASSYHISRGHQETQYF.

This clone came up a few times. At the DNA level, this CDR3 is encoded by other sequences in the same sample as well. CDR3 sequence: CASRTGSSYNSPLHF. CDR3 nucleotide sequence: TGTGCCAGCAGGACAGGCAGCTCCTATAATTCACCCCTCCACTTT. The rearrangement joins TRBV2 to TRBJ1-6; D is perhaps TRBD1 (6 bases). The germline V gene encodes CDR1 SNHLY and CDR2 FYNNEI. This CDR3 is built from 15 residues. The V and J ends lost 6 bases and 0 bases respectively, with 9 bases between them.

The chain links TRBV15 to TRBJ1-2; 11 bases match TRBD1. The CDR3 spans 17 residues. Germline V gives CDR1 LNHNV, CDR2 YYDKDF (reference sequence). J lost 3 bases, V lost 0 bases, and 6 bases had no gene match. The CDR3 loop reads CATSRDRGTGGYYGYTF. The DNA of the CDR3 is TGTGCCACCAGCAGAGATCGGGGGACAGGGGGGTACTATGGCTACACCTTC.

This chain connects TRBV6-1 to TRBJ1-6; 11 bases align to TRBD1. Germline assignment: CDR1 MNHNS and CDR2 SASEGT. The CDR3 contains 18 residues. The junction had 11 bases not matched to a gene; V was cut back by 3 bases and J by 7 bases. This chain's CDR3 is CASSDRPPGQGGNSPLHF. As DNA, the CDR3 is TGTGCCAGCAGTGATCGGCCGCCGGGACAGGGGGGAAATTCACCCCTCCACTTT.

V and J are TRBV10-3 and TRBJ1-2; 10 nucleotides match TRBD1. Germline assignment: CDR1 ENHRY and CDR2 SYGVKD. The CDR3 covers 15 residues. V gave up 11 bases and J gave up 0 bases; unmatched junction bases: 9. DNA for the CDR3: TGTGCCGTCCGACAGGGGGCAGGGACTAACTATGGCTACACCTTC. As protein: CAVRQGAGTNYGYTF.

The V and J genes are TRBV29-1 and TRBJ1-2; unclear D gene. Looked up from germline, CDR1 is SQVTM and CDR2 is ANQGSEA. V shed 4 bases and J shed 0 bases, with 15 bases lying between them. The CDR3 is 15 amino acids. Written as DNA, the CDR3 is TGCAGCGTTGTAACTGTGGCAGACTCTAACTATGGCTACACCTTC. Amino acids: CSVVTVADSNYGYTF.

The J gene is TRBJ2-2, the V gene TRBV5-6; D uncertain. Trimming left V 0 bases short and J 5 bases short, with 5 bases between. Germline loops: CDR1 SGHDT, CDR2 YYEEEE. This CDR3 region has 13 residues. CDR3 in DNA: TGTGCCAGCAGCTTGGGGGCTACCGGGGAGCTGTTTTTT. Its protein product is CASSLGATGELFF.

The rearrangement uses TRBV11-3 and TRBJ1-1; D possibly corresponds to TRBD1 (5 bases). Per the germline V gene, CDR1 is SGHNT and CDR2 is YENEEA. CDR3 size: 13 residues. The V and J ends lost 5 bases and 7 bases respectively, with 14 bases between them. The CDR3: CASSGATLIEAFF. CDR3 coding DNA: TGTGCCAGCAGCGGGGCCACCCTTATTGAAGCTTTCTTT. Variable domain in full (rest from reference TRBV11-3 and TRBJ1-1): EAGVVQSPRYKIIEKKQPVAFWCNPISGHNTLYWYLQNLGQGPELLIRYENEEAVDDSQLPKDRFSAERLKGVDSTLKIQPAELGDSAVYLCASSGATLIEAFFGQGTRLTVV.

The J gene is TRBJ1-1, the V gene TRBV10-3; possible D gene TRBD1, 6 bases. The CDR3 has 11 residues. V lost 4 bases, J lost 7 bases, and 7 bases lay in between. Looked up from germline, CDR1 is ENHRY and CDR2 is SYGVKD. The CDR3 DNA reads as TGTGCCATCAGTGTAGGGGGTGAAGCTTTCTTT. This codes for CAISVGGEAFF.

This clone was picked up a small number of times. The chain links TRBV28 to TRBJ1-2; no definite D call. The CDR3 covers 13 residues. Germline loops: CDR1 MDHEN, CDR2 SYDVKM. V was pared by 5 bases and J by 3 bases, with 10 bases between. The CDR3 region has the DNA TGTGCCAGCAGTACTCTCGTGGACTATGGCTACACCTTC. It translates to CASSTLVDYGYTF.

Here the CDR3 DNA reads TGTGCCAGCAGGGGGGGGAATCAGCCCCAGCATTTT. Its translation is CASRGGNQPQHF. This chain links TRBV27 with TRBJ1-5, with TRBD1 as a possible D gene (5 bases). V was cut by 6 bases and J by 4 bases, with 7 bases left in between. The CDR3 runs to 12 residues. Germline-derived CDR1 and CDR2 are MNHEY and SMNVEV (reference sequence).

V usage is TRBV9 and J usage is TRBJ2-5, with TRBD2 matching 8 bases. The V and J ends lost 4 bases and 2 bases, in that order; junction bases with no gene match: 10. Germline values: CDR1 SGDLS, CDR2 YYNGEE. There are 16 residues in the CDR3. The CDR3 DNA reads as TGTGCCAGCAGCCCCGGCTGGGCGGGGGGACAAGAGACCCAGTACTTC. Translating gives CASSPGWAGGQETQYF.

The V gene is TRBV19, the J gene TRBJ1-4, with no clear D. This CDR3 has 15 amino acids. Per germline, CDR1 LNHDA and CDR2 SQIVND (reference sequence). V lost 5 bases and J lost 8, with 18 bases in between. CDR3 sequence (DNA): TGTGCCAGTAGTGGTAGAGCTGGCCCTACGGAAAAACTGTTTTTT. It codes for CASSGRAGPTEKLFF.

The chain joins TRBV12-3 or TRBV12-4 to TRBJ2-7, with no clear D. Trimming pared 3 bases from V and 6 bases from J, leaving 12 bases between. This CDR3 has 13 residues. CDR3 sequence reads: CASSFGGFSEQYV. The CDR3 bases are TGTGCCAGCAGTTTTGGTGGATTTTCCGAGCAGTACGTC.

J is TRBJ2-7 and V is TRBV7-2; TRBD1 is a possible D gene (5 bases). Looked up from germline, CDR1 is SGHTA and CDR2 is FQGNSA. The V gene lost 2 bases and the J gene lost 3 bases, with 11 bases spanning the gap. The CDR3 has 14 residues. CDR3 sequence (DNA): TGTGCCAGCAGCTTATTCAGGGTAGGCTACGAGCAGTACTTC. Protein: CASSLFRVGYEQYF.

V is TRBV24-1 and J is TRBJ1-2, with D possibly matching TRBD1 (6 bases). This CDR3 contains 15 residues. Per the germline V gene, CDR1 is KGHDR and CDR2 is SFDVKD. The germline V and J ends were trimmed by 2 bases and 4 bases, with 13 bases remaining between them. The CDR3 region is CATSDSSGGGYGYTF. In DNA form, the CDR3 reads TGTGCCACCAGTGATTCATCCGGGGGCGGCTATGGCTACACCTTC.

The chain employs TRBV11-2 and TRBJ2-1; TRBD2 matches at 7 bases. CDR1 and CDR2 (germline): SGHAT, FQNNGV. The CDR3 runs to 14 residues. J gave up 3 bases and V 5 bases, and 4 bases lay outside the gene matches. The DNA for the CDR3 is TGTGCCAGCAGCCAAAGCGGGAACTACAATGAGCAGTTCTTC. Translated, it gives CASSQSGNYNEQFF.